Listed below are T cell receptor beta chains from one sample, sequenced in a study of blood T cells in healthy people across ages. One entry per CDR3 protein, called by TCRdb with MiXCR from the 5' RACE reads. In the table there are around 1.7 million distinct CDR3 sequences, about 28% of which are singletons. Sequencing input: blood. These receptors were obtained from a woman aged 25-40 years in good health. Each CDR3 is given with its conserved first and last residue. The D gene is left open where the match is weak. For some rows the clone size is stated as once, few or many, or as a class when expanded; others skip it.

TGCGCCAGCAGTCGGGCGGGAGGGGCCAACGTCCTGACTTTC,CASSRAGGANVLTF,TRBV5-1,NA,TRBJ2-6,NA
TGCGCCAGCACGGGCGGGACAAGCACAGATACGCAGTATTTT,CASTGGTSTDTQYF,TRBV5-1,NA,TRBJ2-3,NA
TGTGCCAGCAGTCGTCCGGACTACCGTTCCTACGAGCAGTACTTC,CASSRPDYRSYEQYF,TRBV7-2,NA,TRBJ2-7,NA
TGTGCCAGCAGTTTGGGACATTTGTGGAATGAGCAGTTCTTC,CASSLGHLWNEQFF,TRBV12-3/TRBV12-4,NA,TRBJ2-1,NA
TGTGCCAGCAGCACGGGACAGCCACTAGCCAAAAACATTCAGTACTTC,CASSTGQPLAKNIQYF,TRBV7-2,TRBD1,TRBJ2-4,few
TGCAGTGCTAGAGATGCCGACAGTAGCTCCTGCAATGAGCAGTTCTTC,CSARDADSSSCNEQFF,TRBV20-1,NA,TRBJ2-1,NA
TGCAGCGTTGAAGAGGGCTCACGAGTGCCTGGCTACACCTTC,CSVEEGSRVPGYTF,TRBV29-1,NA,TRBJ1-2,NA
TGTGCCAGCAGCGGGGGTTCCAATGAGCAGTTCTTC,CASSGGSNEQFF,TRBV5-6,NA,TRBJ2-1,many
TGCAGTGCTAGCCCCTGGGGGGACAATGAGCAGTTCTTC,CSASPWGDNEQFF,TRBV20-1,NA,TRBJ2-1,NA
TGCGCCAGCAGCTTCGAAGGGCAGGGGGACGAGCTGTTCTTC,CASSFEGQGDELFF,TRBV5-1,TRBD1,TRBJ2-1,once
TGCGCCAGCAGCCAGACTAGCGGGAGGTCCGGTGAGCAGTTCTTC,CASSQTSGRSGEQFF,TRBV5-1,TRBD2,TRBJ2-1,few
TGTGCCAGCAGCGTTCTGGGCGGGGGGCTTAGCACAGATACGCAGTATTTT,CASSVLGGGLSTDTQYF,TRBV9,TRBD2,TRBJ2-3,many
TGCGCCAGCAGCCAAGGGGTCGGGGCAGGCAATGAGCAGTTCTTC,CASSQGVGAGNEQFF,TRBV4-1,NA,TRBJ2-1,many
TGTGCCAGCAGCTTACCAGGGGAATTCGGCTACACCTTC,CASSLPGEFGYTF,TRBV7-6,NA,TRBJ1-2,many
TGTGCCAGCAGTTCACCGACGGTTTCTAGCGGGAGGGCCTACGAGCAGTACTTC,CASSSPTVSSGRAYEQYF,TRBV13,TRBD2,TRBJ2-7,NA
TGTGCCAGCAGCTTGGATTCCGGTAATGGGCAGTTCTTC,CASSLDSGNGQFF,TRBV5-6,NA,TRBJ2-1,NA
TGTGCCAGCAGTCCCCCTTGGACAGGGGACGGCTACACCTTC,CASSPPWTGDGYTF,TRBV2,TRBD1,TRBJ1-2,NA
TGCGCCAGCAGTAGGACTAGCGGCCCCCAAGAGACCCAGTACTTC,CASSRTSGPQETQYF,TRBV5-1,TRBD2,TRBJ2-5,few
TGTGCCAGCAGTACCCGACTAGCGGGTGGCACAGATACGCAGTATTTT,CASSTRLAGGTDTQYF,TRBV12-3/TRBV12-4,TRBD2,TRBJ2-3,NA
TGCAGCGTGGCTCCGAGCGAGACCCAGTACTTC,CSVAPSETQYF,TRBV29-1,NA,TRBJ2-5,NA
TGTGCCAGCAGCAAAGTGCAGGAGACCTACGAGCAGTACTTC,CASSKVQETYEQYF,TRBV21-1,NA,TRBJ2-7,NA
TGTGCCAGCAGTTACCGGGAGGAGCGGTACAATGAGCAGTTCTTC,CASSYREERYNEQFF,TRBV6-5,TRBD2,TRBJ2-1,NA
TGCGCCAGCAGCCAAGGGGACGGCTTAGACACTGAAGCTTTCTTT,CASSQGDGLDTEAFF,TRBV4-1,NA,TRBJ1-1,few
TGCGCCAGCGGAGGGAATAGCAATCAGCCCCAGCATTTT,CASGGNSNQPQHF,TRBV5-1,NA,TRBJ1-5,once
TGTGCCAGCAGCATCGGACAGGGTGACGAGCAGTACTTC,CASSIGQGDEQYF,TRBV5-5,TRBD1,TRBJ2-7,NA
TGCAGTGCGCTGGGACTAGCGGGCTCCTACGAGCAGTACTTC,CSALGLAGSYEQYF,TRBV20-1,TRBD2,TRBJ2-7,few
TGTGCCAGCAGCTTAGCGCGGACAGGGGGTGCTAACGAGCAGTACTTC,CASSLARTGGANEQYF,TRBV7-2,TRBD1,TRBJ2-7,few
TGTGCCAGCAGCTTAGGAGGGGAAGCCCTAGACATTCAGTACTTC,CASSLGGEALDIQYF,TRBV11-1,NA,TRBJ2-4,NA
TGTGCCATCGGGAGCGGACAGGGCACAGATACGCAGTATTTT,CAIGSGQGTDTQYF,TRBV10-3,TRBD1,TRBJ2-3,few
TGCAGCGTTCTAGCGGGGGCCAACCAAGAGACCCAGTACTTC,CSVLAGANQETQYF,TRBV29-1,TRBD2,TRBJ2-5,few
TGTACCAGCAGCTTAATGACTAGCGGCAGAAGTGCAGATACTCAGTATTTT,CTSSLMTSGRSADTQYF,TRBV7-9,TRBD2,TRBJ2-3,NA
TGTGCCAGCAGCCAAGGGAAAGAGACCCAGTTCTTC,CASSQGKETQFF,TRBV3-1,NA,TRBJ2-1,NA
TGTGCCAGCAGCTTAGAGTCGGGAGGGTTGGGGGAGACCCAGTACTTC,CASSLESGGLGETQYF,TRBV7-2,TRBD2,TRBJ2-5,few
TGCAGCGCCGAAGGGACTTCACAAGAGACCCAGTACTTC,CSAEGTSQETQYF,TRBV29-1,NA,TRBJ2-5,many
TGCAGCGCCAGGGGCCTAGCGGGAGCCAAGGGGACCAATGAGCAGTACTTC,CSARGLAGAKGTNEQYF,TRBV29-1,TRBD2,TRBJ2-5,NA
TGTGCCAGCTCACCGTCATCGGGGGGCGCTGGCAATCAGCCCCAGCATTTT,CASSPSSGGAGNQPQHF,TRBV18,NA,TRBJ1-5,NA
TGCAGTGCTAGCGACTATCGGAGCACAGATACGCAGTATTTT,CSASDYRSTDTQYF,TRBV20-1,NA,TRBJ2-3,NA
TGTGCCAGCTCACCACCGCAAGGTACAGAGAACGACGAGCAGTACTTC,CASSPPQGTENDEQYF,TRBV18,NA,TRBJ2-7,many
TGTGCCAGCAGCTCAGAACACAATCAGCCCCAGCATTTT,CASSSEHNQPQHF,TRBV2,NA,TRBJ1-5,NA
TGCAGCGCTGGTGGAGGGACCTCCTACGAGCAGTACTTC,CSAGGGTSYEQYF,TRBV29-1,NA,TRBJ2-7,many
TGTGCCGGGAAGAGCGGTTACCCCCTTAATGAGCAGTTCTTC,CAGKSGYPLNEQFF,TRBV15,NA,TRBJ2-1,many
TGTGCCAGCCTACTCGGGGGCGGGACCTACTACAATGAGCAGTTCTTC,CASLLGGGTYYNEQFF,TRBV6-6,NA,TRBJ2-1,NA
TGTGCCAGCACCCCGGCGGCCCAAGAGACCCAGTACTTC,CASTPAAQETQYF,TRBV7-9,NA,TRBJ2-5,NA
TGTGCCAGCAGCCGCCGGACTAGCCAAGAGACCCAGTACTTC,CASSRRTSQETQYF,TRBV5-5,TRBD2,TRBJ2-5,many
TGCGCCAGCAGCAAACAGGGGGTCTCCTACAATGAGCAGTTCTTC,CASSKQGVSYNEQFF,TRBV5-1,TRBD1,TRBJ2-1,NA
TGTGCCAGCAGTCCGGACAGGGGGGGACCCTACGAGCAGTACTTC,CASSPDRGGPYEQYF,TRBV27,TRBD1,TRBJ2-7,NA
TGCGCCAGCAAGTACATGAGGGGGGTCACAGATACGCAGTATTTT,CASKYMRGVTDTQYF,TRBV4-3,NA,TRBJ2-3,NA
TGTGCCAGCAGCTTAGCCAGGGAAAACATTCATTACTTC,CASSLARENIHYF,TRBV5-5,NA,TRBJ2-4,NA
TGTGCCAGCACAGCGGGAGACGAGCAGTACTTC,CASTAGDEQYF,TRBV25-1,TRBD2,TRBJ2-7,NA
TGCAGTGCCGCGGGACTAGCGGGAGTTTTGATAGAGACCCAGTACTTC,CSAAGLAGVLIETQYF,TRBV20-1,TRBD2,TRBJ2-5,few
TGTGCCAGCGGACTCCGGGAGGCTGAAAAACTGTTTTTT,CASGLREAEKLFF,TRBV6-2/TRBV6-3,NA,TRBJ1-4,once
TGTGCCAGCAGCCAACTAGCAGCCTCCTACGAGCAGTACTTC,CASSQLAASYEQYF,TRBV4-2,NA,TRBJ2-7,few